Described below is a single TCR beta chain sequence and its context. Its antigen is unidentified. The donors, nominally healthy at sampling, likely had unrecorded immune exposures. These data come from a study of cytomegalovirus exposure and HLA in healthy donors. General study points: Later analysis associated a missense DCLRE1C variant with TCR beta V- and J-gene trimming. What TCR beta sequences reportedly achieved was accurate prediction of HLA-A and HLA-B alleles in most subjects.

The PCR was carried out with 60 Vbeta primers and 13 Jbeta primers. The table came from immunoSEQ multiplex PCR; TCRdb's copy has only in-frame clones and leaves some out. In the table there are some 84,000 clones, 77% of which are singletons. CDR1 is MNHEY, CDR2 SMNVEV, per germline (reference sequence). Trimming removed 2 bases from V and 4 bases from J, with 11 bases in between. This CDR3 is built from 14 residues. This chain joins TRBV27 and TRBJ1-2; D perhaps matches TRBD1 (5 bases). Sequencing used PBMCs. The TCR was taken from a boy aged 5-17 years in good health and CMV-seronegative. The chain's CDR3 is CASSLGGVSYGYTF. The CDR3 DNA reads TGTGCCAGCAGTTTAGGGGGGGTGAGCTATGGCTACACCTTC.